The rows below give T cell receptor beta chains drawn from one sample of a study of metastatic and nonmetastatic thyroid tumors. TCRdb ran MiXCR on the PCR reads. The sample contains roughly 30,000 clones, about 17% of which appear only once. Sequencing used blood. The source is a female donor with papillary thyroid cancer or a benign thyroid nodule (not recorded which). Some clones in this sample may be carry-over from other donors' samples. CDR3s include the opening cysteine and the closing phenylalanine or tryptophan. The D gene is left open where the match is weak. Rows give clone size only sometimes, using once, few, many, or a class for an expanded clone.

>TRBJ2-1|14|few|TRBD1|TRBV6-6
CASSYPGTGNEQFF
TGTGCCAGCAGTTACCCCGGGACAGGGAATGAGCAGTTCTTC
>TRBJ2-7|16|medium-sized|TRBD2|TRBV28
CASSLWGTSGRYEQYF
TGTGCCAGCAGTTTATGGGGGACTAGCGGGCGATACGAGCAGTACTTC
>TRBJ2-7|13|many|.|TRBV20-1
CSGVLALTYEQYF
TGCAGCGGGGTCCTGGCCCTAACCTACGAGCAGTACTTC
>TRBJ1-2|13|many|.|TRBV18
CASSPGTANGYTF
TGTGCCAGCTCACCAGGGACCGCGAATGGCTACACCTTC
>TRBJ1-5|13|many|.|TRBV19
CASSLGSNQPQHF
TGTGCCAGTAGTTTAGGGAGCAATCAGCCCCAGCATTTT
>TRBJ2-1|15|few|.|TRBV15
CATSREGSSYNEQFF
TGTGCCACCAGCAGAGAGGGGAGCTCCTACAATGAGCAGTTCTTC
>TRBJ2-7|16|many|.|TRBV11-1
CASSLAHLDSAYEQYF
TGTGCCAGCAGCTTAGCCCACCTTGACAGCGCCTACGAGCAGTACTTC
>TRBJ1-6|14|few|.|TRBV12-3/TRBV12-4
CASSPGGGVSPLHF
TGTGCCAGCAGTCCGGGGGGTGGAGTATCACCCCTCCACTTT
>TRBJ1-4|15|.|TRBD1|TRBV7-9
CASSWAWAGGEKLFF
TGTGCCAGCAGCTGGGCCTGGGCAGGGGGTGAAAAACTGTTTTTT
>TRBJ1-4|14|many|.|TRBV7-8
CASSSDSANEKLFF
TGTGCCAGCAGCTCCGACAGCGCCAATGAAAAACTGTTTTTT
>TRBJ1-1|14|many|TRBD1|TRBV29-1
CSVGSGTGWAEAFF
TGCAGCGTTGGATCCGGGACAGGGTGGGCTGAAGCTTTCTTT
>TRBJ1-1|13|many|.|TRBV19
CASSMARRTEAFF
TGTGCCAGTAGTATGGCTCGAAGGACTGAAGCTTTCTTT
>TRBJ2-7|16|medium-sized|TRBD2|TRBV6-5
CASSYSRTSGGYEQYF
TGTGCCAGCAGTTACTCGAGGACTAGCGGGGGGTATGAGCAGTACTTC
>TRBJ2-7|13|many|.|TRBV20-1
CSARDIWPYEQYF
TGCAGTGCTAGAGACATTTGGCCCTACGAGCAGTACTTC
>TRBJ1-6|15|many|.|TRBV4-1
CASSQDFMYNSPLHF
TGCGCCAGCAGCCAAGATTTCATGTATAATTCACCCCTCCACTTT
>TRBJ2-1|15|.|.|TRBV6-1
CASSEEPSPYNEQFF
TGTGCCAGCAGTGAAGAGCCATCCCCCTACAATGAGCAGTTCTTC
>TRBJ2-5|14|many|.|TRBV18
CASSPRNRQETQYF
TGTGCCAGCTCACCAAGAAACAGACAAGAGACCCAGTACTTC
>TRBJ1-4|15|.|.|TRBV19
CASSIEGSGDEKLFF
TGTGCCAGTAGTATAGAAGGGTCAGGGGACGAAAAACTGTTTTTT
>TRBJ2-1|15|many|.|TRBV10-3
CAISGTVDYYNEQFF
TGTGCCATCAGTGGTACCGTAGACTATTACAATGAGCAGTTCTTC
>TRBJ2-5|15|many|.|TRBV27
CASRSYSSVGETQYF
TGTGCCAGCAGGTCCTATAGCAGTGTGGGAGAGACCCAGTACTTC
>TRBJ2-1|13|few|.|TRBV6-1
CASSRDPSGTQFF
TGTGCCAGCAGCCGCGACCCTAGTGGTACTCAGTTCTTC
>TRBJ1-6|14|.|TRBD1|TRBV5-1
CASSHGTADSPLHF
TGCGCCAGCAGTCACGGGACAGCAGATTCACCCCTCCACTTT
>TRBJ2-7|16|.|.|TRBV15
CATTRDNTAALYEQYF
TGTGCCACCACCAGAGATAATACGGCAGCGCTGTACGAGCAGTACTTC
>TRBJ2-5|14|many|.|TRBV19
CASSIPGGGETQYF
TGTGCCAGTAGTATTCCAGGGGGGGGAGAGACCCAGTACTTC
>TRBJ1-1|14|.|TRBD1|TRBV24-1
CETSEDRGNTEAFF
TGTGAAACCAGTGAGGACAGGGGAAACACTGAAGCTTTCTTT
>TRBJ2-6|15|many|.|TRBV10-3
CAISDPHAGANVLTF
TGTGCCATCAGTGACCCTCACGCTGGGGCCAACGTCCTGACTTTC
>TRBJ2-7|14|.|TRBD2|TRBV19
CASSMGLAGDEQYF
TGTGCCAGTAGTATGGGACTAGCGGGAGACGAGCAGTACTTC
>TRBJ1-2|14|.|TRBD1|TRBV20-1
CSARDPRQGTGYTF
TGCAGTGCTAGAGATCCGCGACAGGGTACTGGCTACACCTTC
>TRBJ2-5|15|many|.|TRBV10-3
CAISERGEPQETQYF
TGTGCCATCAGTGAGCGCGGGGAGCCCCAAGAGACCCAGTACTTC
>TRBJ1-2|16|few|TRBD1|TRBV6-5
CASSYSVGTGARGYTF
TGTGCCAGCAGTTACTCGGTTGGGACAGGGGCTCGCGGCTACACCTTC
>TRBJ2-7|14|medium-sized|TRBD2|TRBV6-1
CASWLAGVSYEQYF
TGTGCCAGCTGGTTAGCGGGAGTGTCCTACGAGCAGTACTTC
>TRBJ1-6|18|many|TRBD1|TRBV7-3
CATCGPGQGASYNSPLHF
TGTGCCACCTGTGGACCGGGACAGGGGGCCTCCTATAATTCACCCCTCCACTTT
>TRBJ2-7|13|few|.|TRBV16
CASSQTSSYEQYF
TGTGCCAGCAGCCAGACCAGCTCCTACGAGCAGTACTTC
>TRBJ2-1|18|many|TRBD2|TRBV20-1
CSARKFGTSGGQGNEQFF
TGCAGTGCTAGAAAGTTCGGGACTAGCGGGGGGCAGGGGAATGAGCAGTTCTTC
>TRBJ2-5|13|.|.|TRBV20-1
CSAIPGRGETQYF
TGCAGTGCTATACCGGGCAGGGGCGAGACCCAGTACTTC
>TRBJ2-2|15|few|TRBD2|TRBV12-3/TRBV12-4
CASRLGLAGGGELFF
TGTGCCAGCAGGCTAGGACTAGCGGGAGGCGGGGAGCTGTTTTTT
>TRBJ2-7|15|few|TRBD2|TRBV2
CASSEASGSSYEQYF
TGTGCCAGCAGTGAGGCTAGCGGGAGCTCCTACGAGCAGTACTTC
>TRBJ1-2|12|many|TRBD1|TRBV5-4
CASSTGDYGYTF
TGTGCCAGCAGCACAGGGGACTATGGCTACACCTTC
>TRBJ2-1|14|many|.|TRBV20-1
CSAFPGLSSGEQFF
TGCAGTGCTTTTCCGGGACTCTCATCGGGTGAGCAGTTCTTC
>TRBJ2-7|16|.|TRBD1|TRBV6-4
CASSSQSWTGSYEQYF
TGTGCCAGCAGCTCTCAAAGTTGGACAGGGTCCTACGAGCAGTACTTC
>TRBJ1-1|13|.|.|TRBV6-1
CASKQGWDTEAFF
TGTGCCAGCAAGCAGGGTTGGGACACTGAAGCTTTCTTT
>TRBJ1-6|16|many|.|TRBV20-1
CSARDVRQGQGSPLHF
TGCAGTGCTAGAGATGTCAGGCAGGGTCAGGGTTCACCCCTCCACTTT
>TRBJ1-6|17|many|.|TRBV30
CAWSPREKLTLNSPLHF
TGTGCCTGGAGTCCCCGGGAGAAACTCACCCTAAATTCACCCCTCCACTTT
>TRBJ2-3|15|medium-sized|TRBD2|TRBV27
CASRRAGGRTDTQYF
TGTGCCAGCAGGCGGGCCGGGGGGAGAACAGATACGCAGTATTTT
>TRBJ1-5|15|many|.|TRBV2
CASLLRRGGDQPQHF
TGTGCCAGCCTCCTGCGGCGGGGAGGGGATCAGCCCCAGCATTTT
>TRBJ1-1|12|many|.|TRBV7-9
CASSLRPTEAFF
TGTGCCAGCAGCCTACGACCTACTGAAGCTTTCTTT
>TRBJ1-1|12|many|TRBD1|TRBV3-1
CASSSWDRGAFF
TGTGCCAGCAGCTCCTGGGACAGGGGGGCTTTCTTT
>TRBJ2-2|15|medium-sized|TRBD2|TRBV12-3/TRBV12-4
CASSLQRGNTGELFF
TGTGCCAGCAGTCTTCAGCGGGGGAACACCGGGGAGCTGTTTTTT
>TRBJ2-2|18|many|.|TRBV5-6
CASSSVSGHWMNTGELFF
TGTGCCAGCAGCTCAGTTTCGGGACATTGGATGAACACCGGGGAGCTGTTTTTT
>TRBJ2-7|11|medium-sized|.|TRBV6-5
CASSYHIFRYF
TGTGCCAGCAGTTACCATATCTTCCGGTACTTC
>TRBJ2-2|17|.|TRBD2|TRBV5-1
CASSPFVLAGGAGELFF
TGCGCCAGCAGCCCCTTCGTACTAGCGGGGGGGGCCGGGGAGCTGTTTTTT